This TCR beta chain was captured in a study of cytomegalovirus exposure and HLA in healthy donors. PCR used 60 Vbeta primers and 13 Jbeta primers. Clones were read by immunoSEQ multiplex PCR, and TCRdb kept only the in-frame ones, dropping some. The table has around 170,000 clones, around 80% seen once. Sequencing was done on a sample of PBMCs. The origin of this receptor is a man aged 40-50 years in good health and CMV-seronegative.

The CDR3 DNA follows: TGTGCCAGCAGCTGGGTGGAGGGAAGCTCCTACGAGCAGTACTTC. Translated, it gives CASSWVEGSSYEQYF. This chain joins TRBV7-9 and TRBJ2-7; D is perhaps TRBD2 (6 bases). V dropped 4 bases and J dropped 0 bases, with 13 bases sitting between them. Germline V gives CDR1 SEHNR, CDR2 FQNEAQ (reference sequence). The CDR3 has 15 amino acids.